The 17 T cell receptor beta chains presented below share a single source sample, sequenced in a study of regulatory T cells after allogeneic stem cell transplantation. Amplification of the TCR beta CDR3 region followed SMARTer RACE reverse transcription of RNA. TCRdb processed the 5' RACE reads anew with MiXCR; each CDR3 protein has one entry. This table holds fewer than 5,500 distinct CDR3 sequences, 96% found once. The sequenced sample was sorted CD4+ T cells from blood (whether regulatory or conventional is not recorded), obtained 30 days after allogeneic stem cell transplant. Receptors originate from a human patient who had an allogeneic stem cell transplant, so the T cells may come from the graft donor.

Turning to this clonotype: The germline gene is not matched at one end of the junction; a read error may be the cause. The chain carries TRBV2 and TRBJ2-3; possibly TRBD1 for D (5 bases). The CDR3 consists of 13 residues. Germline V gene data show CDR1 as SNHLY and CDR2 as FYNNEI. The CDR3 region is CTSSLRREGTEYF. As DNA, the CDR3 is TGTACCAGCAGTTTGCGCAGGGAAGGTACGGAGTACTTT.

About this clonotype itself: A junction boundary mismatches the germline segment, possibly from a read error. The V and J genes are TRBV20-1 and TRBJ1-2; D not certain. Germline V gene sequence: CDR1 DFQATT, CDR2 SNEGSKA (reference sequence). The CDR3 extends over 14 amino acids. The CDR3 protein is CSAESPVEFYEQSF. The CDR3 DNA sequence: TGCAGTGCTGAAAGCCCGGTAGAGTTCTATGAGCAGTCCTTC.

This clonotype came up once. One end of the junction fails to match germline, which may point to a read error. The CDR3 is CASSLQDRNYGDTF. For the CDR3, the DNA is TGTGCCAGCAGTTTACAGGACAGGAACTATGGCGACACCTTC. This chain uses TRBV12-3 or TRBV12-4 with TRBJ1-2, with TRBD1 matching 7 bases. There are 14 residues in the CDR3.

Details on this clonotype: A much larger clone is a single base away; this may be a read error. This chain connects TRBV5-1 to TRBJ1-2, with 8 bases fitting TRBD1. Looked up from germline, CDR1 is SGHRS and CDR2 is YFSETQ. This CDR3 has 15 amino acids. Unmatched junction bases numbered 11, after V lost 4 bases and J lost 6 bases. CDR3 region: CASSTTGGLNDGYTF. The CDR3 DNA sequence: TGCGCCAGCAGCACTACAGGGGGACTGAATGATGGCTACACCTTC. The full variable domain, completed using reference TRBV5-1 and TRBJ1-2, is KAGVTQTPRYLIKTRGQQVTLSCSPISGHRSVSWYQQTPGQGLQFLFEYFSETQRNKGNFPGRFSGRQFSNSRSEMNVSTLELGDSALYLCASSTTGGLNDGYTFGSGTRLTVV.

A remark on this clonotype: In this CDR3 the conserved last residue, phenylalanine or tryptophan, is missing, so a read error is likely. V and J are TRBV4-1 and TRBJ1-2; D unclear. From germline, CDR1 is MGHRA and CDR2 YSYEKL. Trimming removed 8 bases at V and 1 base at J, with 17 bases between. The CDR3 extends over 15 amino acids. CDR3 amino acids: CASGPQVDINYGYTL. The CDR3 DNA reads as TGCGCCAGCGGCCCCCAGGTAGATATTAACTATGGCTACACCCTC.

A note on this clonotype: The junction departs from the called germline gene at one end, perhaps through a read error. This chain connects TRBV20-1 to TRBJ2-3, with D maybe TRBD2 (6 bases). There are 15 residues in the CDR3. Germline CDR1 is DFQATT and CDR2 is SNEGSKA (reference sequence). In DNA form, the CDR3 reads TGCAGGGCTAGATGTCCATCGGGAGATGGAGGTGCGCAGTATTTT. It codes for CRARCPSGDGGAQYF.

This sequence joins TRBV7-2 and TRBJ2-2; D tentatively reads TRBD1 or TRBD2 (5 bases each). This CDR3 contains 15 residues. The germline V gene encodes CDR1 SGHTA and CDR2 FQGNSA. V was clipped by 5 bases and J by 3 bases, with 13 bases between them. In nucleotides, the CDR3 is TGTGCCAGCAGCCGACGAGGGGTACACACCGGGGAGCTGTTTTTT. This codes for CASSRRGVHTGELFF. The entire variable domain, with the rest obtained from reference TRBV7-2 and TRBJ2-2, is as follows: GAGVSQSPSNKVTEKGKDVELRCDPISGHTALYWYRQSLGQGLEFLIYFQGNSAPDKSGLPSDRFSAERTGGSVSTLTIQRTQQEDSAVYLCASSRRGVHTGELFFGEGSRLTVL.

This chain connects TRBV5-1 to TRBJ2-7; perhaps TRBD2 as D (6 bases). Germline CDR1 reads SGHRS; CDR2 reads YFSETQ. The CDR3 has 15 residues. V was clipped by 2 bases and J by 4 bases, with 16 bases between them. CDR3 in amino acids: CASSFLAGSEYEQYF. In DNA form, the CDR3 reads TGCGCCAGCAGCTTTCTTGCGGGATCGGAGTACGAGCAGTACTTC.

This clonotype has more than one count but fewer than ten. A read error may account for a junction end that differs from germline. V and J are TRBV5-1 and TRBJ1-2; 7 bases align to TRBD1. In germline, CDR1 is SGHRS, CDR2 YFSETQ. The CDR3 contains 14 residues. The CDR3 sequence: CGSSLQGGNYGYSF. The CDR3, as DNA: TGCGGCAGCAGCTTGCAGGGGGGGAACTATGGCTACTCCTTC.

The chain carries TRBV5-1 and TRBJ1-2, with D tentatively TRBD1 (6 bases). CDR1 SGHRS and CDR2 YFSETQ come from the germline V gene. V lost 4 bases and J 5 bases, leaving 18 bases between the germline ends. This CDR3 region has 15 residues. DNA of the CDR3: TGCGCCAGCAGCGTGAGGGGGGACGCGTATTATGGCTACACCTTC. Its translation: CASSVRGDAYYGYTF.

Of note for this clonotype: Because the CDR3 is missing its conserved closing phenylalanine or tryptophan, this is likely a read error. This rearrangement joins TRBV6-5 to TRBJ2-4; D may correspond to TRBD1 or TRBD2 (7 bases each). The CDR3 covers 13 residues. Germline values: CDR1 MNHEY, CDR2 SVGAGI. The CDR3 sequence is CGSSQGGNNNQYV. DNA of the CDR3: TGTGGCAGCAGTCAGGGGGGGAACAACAATCAGTACGTC.

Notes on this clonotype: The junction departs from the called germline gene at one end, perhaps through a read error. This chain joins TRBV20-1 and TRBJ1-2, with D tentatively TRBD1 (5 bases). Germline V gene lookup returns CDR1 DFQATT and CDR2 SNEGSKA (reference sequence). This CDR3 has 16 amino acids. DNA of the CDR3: TGCAGTGCTAGATCCGGCTCAGGGAGACTTAACGATGGCTACACCTTC. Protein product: CSARSGSGRLNDGYTF.

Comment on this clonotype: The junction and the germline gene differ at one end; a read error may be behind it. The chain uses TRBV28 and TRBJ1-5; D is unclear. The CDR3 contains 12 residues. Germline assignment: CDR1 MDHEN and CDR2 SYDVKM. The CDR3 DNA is TGTGCCAGTATGTTAGAGAATAAGACGGCGCACTTT. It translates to CASMLENKTAHF.

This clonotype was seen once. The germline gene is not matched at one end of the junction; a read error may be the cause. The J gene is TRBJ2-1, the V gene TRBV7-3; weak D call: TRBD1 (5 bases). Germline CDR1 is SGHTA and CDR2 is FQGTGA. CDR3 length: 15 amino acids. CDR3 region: CGSSLTGPCYNEQFF. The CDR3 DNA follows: TGTGGCAGCAGCTTAACAGGCCCATGTTACAATGAGCAGTTCTTC.

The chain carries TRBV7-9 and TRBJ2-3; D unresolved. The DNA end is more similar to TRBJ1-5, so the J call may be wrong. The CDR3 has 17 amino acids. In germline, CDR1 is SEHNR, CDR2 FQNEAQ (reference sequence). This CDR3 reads CASSPSWTSEYTETQHF. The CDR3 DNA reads TGTGCCAGCAGCCCAAGCTGGACTAGCGAGTACACAGAAACGCAGCATTTT.

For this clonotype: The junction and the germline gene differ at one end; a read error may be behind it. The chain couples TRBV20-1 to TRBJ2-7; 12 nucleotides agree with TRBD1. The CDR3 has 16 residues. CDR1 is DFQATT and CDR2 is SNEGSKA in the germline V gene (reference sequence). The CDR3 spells CSALSLRSGTGGERYF. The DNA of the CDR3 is TGCAGTGCTTTGAGCCTCCGCTCCGGGACAGGGGGCGAGCGGTACTTC.

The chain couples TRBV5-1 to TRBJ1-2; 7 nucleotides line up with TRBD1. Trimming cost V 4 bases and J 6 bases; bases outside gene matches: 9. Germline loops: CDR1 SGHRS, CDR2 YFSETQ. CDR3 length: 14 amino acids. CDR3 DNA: TGCGCCAGCAGCATGCAGGGGGGGAACAATGGCTACACCTTC. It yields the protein CASSMQGGNNGYTF.